Below are 2 T cell receptor beta chains sequenced from a single sample in a study of cytomegalovirus exposure and HLA in healthy donors. PCR used 60 Vbeta primers and 13 Jbeta primers. The protocol was immunoSEQ multiplex PCR, while the TCRdb copy is restricted to in-frame clones and leaves out a portion. Of 35,000 to 55,000 clones in the sample, roughly 80% were seen once. Sequences were obtained from PBMCs. These receptors were collected from a man younger than 40 in good health and CMV-seronegative.

This chain uses TRBV27 with TRBJ2-3; TRBD2 is a possible D gene (6 bases). In germline, CDR1 is MNHEY, CDR2 SMNVEV (reference sequence). V shed 3 bases and J shed 4 bases, with 23 bases lying between them. The CDR3 loop spans 18 amino acids. CDR3 loop: CASSFLSGLAGGPDTQYF. The CDR3 DNA reads as TGTGCCAGCAGTTTTTTAAGCGGGCTGGCTGGAGGGCCAGATACGCAGTATTTT.

V gene TRBV27 combines with J gene TRBJ2-1; maybe TRBD1 (5 bases). Per germline, CDR1 MNHEY and CDR2 SMNVEV (reference sequence). The CDR3 sequence is 12 residues long. V was trimmed by 6 bases and J by 8 bases, leaving 11 bases between them. CDR3 amino acids: CASSQGWHEQFF. The CDR3 DNA reads TGTGCCAGCAGCCAGGGTTGGCATGAGCAGTTCTTC.